Shown below are 27 T cell receptor beta chains from a single sample sequenced in a study of blood T cell repertoires in COVID-19 (dated by TCRdb to the early 2020s). Receptor libraries were prepared by the immunoSEQ multiplex PCR assay. The table comes from immuneACCESS by way of TCRdb, which keeps in-frame sequences with V and J called. Part of the clones is missing from these tables; in studies checked, under half for an unresolved V gene and the rest for unknown reasons. The sample includes roughly 160,000 clones, with around 79% observed a single time. Approximately 7.7% of the sample goes to the ten largest clones. The sample consisted of peripheral blood. The receptors come from an older woman with COVID-19, enrolled during active disease.

The chain uses TRBV6-5 and TRBJ2-6, with 7 bases matching TRBD1. The germline V gene encodes CDR1 MNHEY and CDR2 SVGAGI. The ends lost 6 bases at V and 3 bases at J; junction bases unmatched: 5. This CDR3 is 15 amino acids long. The CDR3 DNA reads as TGTGCCAGCAGGGATACAGGGGATGGGGCCAACGTCCTGACTTTC. Protein: CASRDTGDGANVLTF.

This chain links TRBV6-5 with TRBJ2-1; tentative D call: TRBD1 (6 bases). The CDR3 contains 15 residues. Trimming stripped 4 bases from V and 7 bases from J, with 17 bases between. CDR1 is MNHEY and CDR2 is SVGAGI in the germline V gene. CDR3: CASSLQGNPWNEQFF. CDR3 in DNA: TGTGCCAGCAGTTTGCAGGGGAACCCTTGGAATGAGCAGTTCTTC.

In its sample, this clone was seen many times. This chain joins TRBV19 and TRBJ1-5; 7 bases align to TRBD1. Germline V gene data show CDR1 as LNHDA and CDR2 as SQIVND (reference sequence). After removal of 6 bases from V and 2 bases from J, the junction contained 10 bases not matched to a gene. The CDR3 consists of 16 residues. CDR3 nucleotides: TGTGCCAGTAGACTGTCCGGGACAGCGGGCAATCAGCCCCAGCATTTT. This encodes CASRLSGTAGNQPQHF.

The chain is built from TRBV7-3 and TRBJ2-3; weak D call: TRBD2 (6 bases). Germline loops: CDR1 SGHTA, CDR2 FQGTGA. The CDR3 covers 16 residues. V dropped 3 bases and J dropped 1 base, with 14 bases sitting between them. The CDR3 loop reads CASSFDRLVGTDTQYF. The CDR3 DNA reads as TGTGCCAGCAGCTTTGATCGACTAGTTGGCACAGATACGCAGTATTTT.

In its sample, this clone was seen once. The CDR3 spells CSVEAGLDAFF. CDR3 sequence (DNA): TGCAGCGTTGAGGCAGGGCTCGACGCTTTCTTT. The chain recombines TRBV29-1 with TRBJ1-1; D possibly corresponds to TRBD1 (5 bases). Germline V gene sequence: CDR1 SQVTM, CDR2 ANQGSEA. V lost 3 bases to trimming and J lost 11 bases, with 13 bases between them. The CDR3 contains 11 residues.

The chain has TRBV7-9 and TRBJ2-5, with D uncertain. With 5 bases removed from V and 1 base from J, the gap between germline ends came to 8 bases. This CDR3 has 13 amino acids. The germline V gene encodes CDR1 SEHNR and CDR2 FQNEAQ (reference sequence). DNA of the CDR3: TGTGCCAGCAGCCCGACTGCCCAAGAGACCCAGTACTTC. Translating gives CASSPTAQETQYF.

The chain recombines TRBV4-2 with TRBJ2-7, with D uncertain. With 0 bases removed from V and 2 bases from J, the gap between germline ends came to 20 bases. CDR1 and CDR2 from the germline V gene are LGHNA and YNFKEQ. The CDR3 extends over 18 amino acids. The CDR3 sequence: CASSQDPLKAGYPYEQYF. The CDR3, as DNA: TGTGCCAGCAGCCAAGATCCTTTAAAGGCAGGATATCCCTACGAGCAGTACTTC.

V usage is TRBV5-4 and J usage is TRBJ2-3; 8 bases fit TRBD2. In germline, CDR1 is SGHNT, CDR2 YYREEE (reference sequence). The CDR3 runs 14 residues. V lost 4 bases to trimming and J lost 2 bases; unmatched junction nucleotides: 3. CDR3 sequence (DNA): TGTGCCAGCAGCCTCGGACTAGCCACAGATACGCAGTATTTT. It is translated as CASSLGLATDTQYF.

The V call is TRBV19, the J call TRBJ2-5, with D possibly being TRBD1 (5 bases). CDR3 length: 15 amino acids. The V end lost 1 base, the J end lost 5 bases, and 14 bases lay between the germline ends. Germline V gene lookup returns CDR1 LNHDA and CDR2 SQIVND (reference sequence). This chain's CDR3 is CASSIGGRLGETQYF. The CDR3 DNA reads as TGTGCCAGTAGTATAGGGGGCAGGCTTGGGGAGACCCAGTACTTC.

The chain combines TRBV19 with TRBJ1-1; no clear D gene. The germline CDR1 and CDR2 sequences are LNHDA and SQIVND (reference sequence). V lost 3 bases, J lost 5 bases, and 10 bases lay in between. The CDR3 has 13 amino acids. CDR3 bases: TGTGCCAGTAGTATCCCCGGGTGGACTGAAGCTTTCTTT. It codes for CASSIPGWTEAFF.

This clone appeared a few times. This chain uses TRBV7-2 with TRBJ2-6; D possibly corresponds to TRBD1 (6 bases). Per the germline V gene, CDR1 is SGHTA and CDR2 is FQGNSA. This CDR3 region has 18 residues. Trimming removed 4 bases at V and 2 bases at J, with 18 bases between. The DNA for the CDR3 is TGTGCCAGCAGCTCCAGGCCGACAGGTGGAGCTGGGGCCAACGTCCTGACTTTC. Protein product: CASSSRPTGGAGANVLTF.

The sample holds a few counts of this clone. The chain has TRBV7-2 and TRBJ1-5, with TRBD1 as a possible D gene (6 bases). The germline CDR1 and CDR2 sequences are SGHTA and FQGNSA. The CDR3 is made up of 15 amino acids. V gave up 0 bases and J gave up 7 bases, with 13 bases separating them. The CDR3 DNA sequence: TGTGCCAGCAGCTTAGCAGCAGGGGTTGGGCAGCCCCAGCATTTT. It translates to CASSLAAGVGQPQHF.

The V call is TRBV27, the J call TRBJ2-3; 11 nucleotides line up with TRBD2. The CDR3 runs 15 residues. Germline V CDR1 and CDR2: MNHEY, SMNVEV (reference sequence). V was clipped by 7 bases and J by 5 bases; unmatched bases: 8. The CDR3 nucleotides are TGTGCCAGCACCATAGCGGGGGGGCAGAGAGATACGCAGTATTTT. It codes for CASTIAGGQRDTQYF.

As DNA, the CDR3 is TGTGCCACCGGGACATACGGGGAAAAACTGTTTTTT. The encoded protein is CATGTYGEKLFF. This chain joins TRBV28 and TRBJ1-4, with D perhaps TRBD1 (6 bases). Germline CDR1 is MDHEN and CDR2 is SYDVKM. The germline V and J ends were trimmed by 10 bases and 8 bases, with 14 bases remaining between them. This CDR3 is 12 amino acids long. Full variable domain (outside the CDR3, taken from reference TRBV28 and TRBJ1-4): DVKVTQSSRYLVKRTGEKVFLECVQDMDHENMFWYRQDPGLGLRLIYFSYDVKMKEKGDIPEGYSVSREKKERFSLILESASTNQTSMYLCATGTYGEKLFFGSGTQLSVL.

The V and J genes are TRBV5-1 and TRBJ1-2, with D possibly matching TRBD1 (6 bases). V was cut by 0 bases and J by 2 bases, with 14 bases left in between. Germline V gene data show CDR1 as SGHRS and CDR2 as YFSETQ. CDR3 length: 16 amino acids. CDR3 bases: TGCGCCAGCAGCTTGGAGTCGCAGGGGTCGAACTATGGCTACACCTTC. Translation: CASSLESQGSNYGYTF. Drawing the rest from reference TRBV5-1 and TRBJ1-2, the complete variable domain is KAGVTQTPRYLIKTRGQQVTLSCSPISGHRSVSWYQQTPGQGLQFLFEYFSETQRNKGNFPGRFSGRQFSNSRSEMNVSTLELGDSALYLCASSLESQGSNYGYTFGSGTRLTVV.

The V and J genes are TRBV6-6 and TRBJ2-3; the D is unclear. Germline CDR1 and CDR2: MNHNY and SVGAGI (reference sequence). This CDR3 comprises 13 residues. V lost 5 bases and J 2 bases, leaving 8 bases between the germline ends. CDR3 DNA: TGTGCCAGCAGTAAGACTGTCACAGATACGCAGTATTTT. Its protein is CASSKTVTDTQYF.

The chain carries TRBV19 and TRBJ2-3, with 7 bases aligning to TRBD2. The CDR3 runs to 20 residues. Looked up from germline, CDR1 is LNHDA and CDR2 is SQIVND (reference sequence). V dropped 4 bases and J dropped 2; count of bases not matched to a gene: 21. The chain's CDR3 is CASSKEAGVGRSLHTDTQYF. In nucleotides, the CDR3 is TGTGCCAGTAGTAAGGAGGCCGGGGTCGGGAGGTCCCTTCACACAGATACGCAGTATTTT.

This chain uses TRBV6-5 with TRBJ1-1; TRBD1 is a possible D gene (5 bases). The V and J ends lost 0 bases and 0 bases respectively, with 8 bases between them. The CDR3 covers 15 residues. Germline values: CDR1 MNHEY, CDR2 SVGAGI. CDR3 protein: CASSYSGTVNTEAFF. Written as DNA, the CDR3 is TGTGCCAGCAGTTACTCCGGGACTGTGAACACTGAAGCTTTCTTT.

This chain connects TRBV4-1 to TRBJ2-2, with 7 bases matching TRBD1. CDR1 and CDR2 from the germline V gene are MGHRA and YSYEKL. This CDR3 has 17 residues. Trimming at V came to 1 base and at J to 0 bases, leaving 5 bases not matched to a gene. Here the CDR3 DNA reads TGCGCCAGCAGCCAAGCGTCAGGGGGTGCGAACACCGGGGAGCTGTTTTTT. Translating gives CASSQASGGANTGELFF.

This rearrangement joins TRBV6-6 to TRBJ2-1, with 9 bases identical to TRBD1. This CDR3 contains 15 residues. Per germline, CDR1 MNHNY and CDR2 SVGAGI (reference sequence). V shed 5 bases and J 7 bases; nucleotides not matched to a gene: 9. The CDR3, as DNA: TGTGCCAGCAGTAATACGGGACAGGGTTGGAATGAGCAGTTCTTC. Amino acids: CASSNTGQGWNEQFF.

The rearrangement links TRBV19 to TRBJ1-1; 7 bases match TRBD1. CDR3 size: 11 residues. Germline V lookup: CDR1 LNHDA, CDR2 SQIVND (reference sequence). V lost 7 bases and J lost 10; bases outside the gene matches: 6. CDR3 region: CASNDRVAAFF. The DNA of the CDR3 is TGTGCCAGTAATGACAGGGTTGCAGCTTTCTTT.

V is TRBV11-2 and J is TRBJ2-7; perhaps TRBD2 as D (6 bases). The V and J ends lost 2 bases and 5 bases respectively, with 16 bases between them. CDR3 length: 15 amino acids. Germline V gene data show CDR1 as SGHAT and CDR2 as FQNNGV. The CDR3 region is CASSLFQRRADEQYF. The CDR3 nucleotides are TGTGCCAGCAGCTTATTCCAGAGGAGGGCCGACGAGCAGTACTTC.

The sample holds one count of this clone. The chain employs TRBV28 and TRBJ2-3, with 11 bases identical to TRBD2. Germline trimming cut 8 bases from V and 3 bases from J; bases unmatched to any gene: 13. Germline CDR1 reads MDHEN; CDR2 reads SYDVKM. This CDR3 has 17 amino acids. CDR3 in DNA: TGTGCCAGCCATGGTATAGCGGGAGGGCTGGGGACAGATACGCAGTATTTT. This sequence encodes CASHGIAGGLGTDTQYF.

The CDR3: CASSQEGFRQNSPLHF. The CDR3 DNA is TGTGCCAGCAGCCAAGAGGGATTCAGACAGAATTCACCCCTCCACTTT. This chain connects TRBV3-1 (or the pseudogene TRBV3-2) to TRBJ1-6, with a weak D call TRBD1 (5 bases). V was shortened by 0 bases and J by 7 bases, with 13 bases between the two germline ends. In germline, CDR1 is LGHDT, CDR2 YNNKEL (reference sequence). The CDR3 sequence is 16 residues long.

V is TRBV4-3 and J is TRBJ2-1; the D gene is possibly TRBD2 (6 bases). V was shortened by 1 base and J by 10 bases, with 8 bases between the two germline ends. The germline gives CDR1 LGHNA, CDR2 YSLEER. CDR3 size: 12 residues. CDR3 region: CASSQGGGEQFF. CDR3 sequence (DNA): TGCGCCAGCAGCCAAGGAGGAGGGGAGCAGTTCTTC.

V gene TRBV18 combines with J gene TRBJ2-3; possibly TRBD2 for D (5 bases). V was shortened by 8 bases and J by 2 bases, with 11 bases between the two germline ends. Looked up from germline, CDR1 is KGHSH and CDR2 is LQKENI. The CDR3 is made up of 13 amino acids. As DNA, the CDR3 is TGTGCCAGCCAAGGACTTCACACAGATACGCAGTATTTT. Translating gives CASQGLHTDTQYF. The full variable domain, completed using reference TRBV18 and TRBJ2-3, is NAGVMQNPRHLVRRRGQEARLRCSPMKGHSHVYWYRQLPEEGLKFMVYLQKENIIDESGMPKERFSAEFPKEGPSILRIQQVVRGDSAAYFCASQGLHTDTQYFGPGTRLTVL.

The rearrangement joins TRBV7-9 to TRBJ1-6; D is unclear. Trimming removed 1 base from V and 10 bases from J, with 14 bases in between. The CDR3 extends over 15 amino acids. The V gene's germline CDR1 is SEHNR and CDR2 FQNEAQ (reference sequence). The DNA of the CDR3 is TGTGCCAGCAGCTTAGGTCTAGGAAACGAGTCACCCCTCCACTTT. It specifies CASSLGLGNESPLHF.